This T cell receptor beta chain was observed in a study of CD8 T cells in Susac syndrome. Random hexamers primed reverse transcription of about 0.45 to 1 ug RNA. The immunoSEQ assay covered 54 Vbeta and 13 Jbeta segments for CDR3. TCRdb reanalysed the immunoSEQ multiplex PCR reads using MiXCR and keeps one entry per CDR3 protein. The sample shows 350,000 to 550,000 distinct CDR3 sequences, approximately 85% of them seen only once. General observations from the study: It was acknowledged in the study that the number of individuals who were included in its TCR sequencing and HLA analysis was relatively small.

Sequencing of TCR beta was carried out in blood CD8+ and CD4+ T cells. FACS was used to enrich TEMRA cells, whereas the CD8+ and CD4+ T cells were obtained by negative isolation. Only one count was recorded for this clonotype. Its antigen is currently unknown. This CDR3 is 13 amino acids long. V lost 5 bases and J 6 bases, leaving 10 bases between the germline ends. Germline lookup yields CDR1 SEHNR and CDR2 FQNEAQ (reference sequence). The sequencing sample was made of CD8+ T cells from PBMCs. The sequence was collected from a human donor with multiple sclerosis. V gene TRBV7-9 combines with J gene TRBJ2-2; no firm D call. This chain's CDR3 is CASSPLGPGELFF. In DNA form, the CDR3 reads TGTGCCAGCAGCCCCTTAGGTCCCGGGGAGCTGTTTTTT. Combining the CDR3 with reference TRBV7-9 and TRBJ2-2 gives the whole variable domain DTGVSQNPRHKITKRGQNVTFRCDPISEHNRLYWYRQTLGQGPEFLTYFQNEAQLEKSRLLSDRFSAERPKGSFSTLEIQRTEQGDSAMYLCASSPLGPGELFFGEGSRLTVL.